The rows below give T cell receptor beta chains drawn from one sample of a study of T cells after somatic rescue of genetic block. The protocol was immunoSEQ multiplex PCR, while the TCRdb copy is restricted to in-frame clones and leaves out a portion. The sample has tens of thousands of clones; about nine tenths are singletons. Sequences were obtained from peripheral blood mononuclear cells (PBMCs). These receptors were collected from a middle-aged man. Each CDR3 is given with its conserved first and last residue. The D gene is left open where the match is weak. The size entry is marked missing in some rows and otherwise reads once, few, many or a size class.

V gene: TRBV7-6; clone size: NA; D gene: NA; J gene: TRBJ1-6; CDR3 protein: CASSSGQNSPLHF; CDR3 DNA: TGTGCCAGCAGCTCTGGACAGAATTCACCCCTCCACTTT
V gene: TRBV2; clone size: once; D gene: NA; J gene: TRBJ2-7; CDR3 protein: CASRVRSSSYEQYF; CDR3 DNA: TGTGCCAGCAGGGTCCGGTCTAGCTCCTACGAGCAGTACTTC
V gene: TRBV2; clone size: NA; D gene: NA; J gene: TRBJ1-1; CDR3 protein: CGGGGEDTEAFF; CDR3 DNA: TGTGGCGGAGGAGGGGAGGACACTGAAGCTTTCTTT
V gene: TRBV7-9; clone size: NA; D gene: TRBD1; J gene: TRBJ1-2; CDR3 protein: CASSLSLGPTGYYGYTF; CDR3 DNA: TGTGCCAGCAGCTTATCCTTGGGGCCGACAGGGTACTATGGCTACACCTTC
V gene: TRBV6-4; clone size: NA; D gene: NA; J gene: TRBJ2-7; CDR3 protein: CASIYGARYEQYF; CDR3 DNA: TGTGCCAGCATCTATGGGGCGCGGTACGAGCAGTACTTC
V gene: TRBV19; clone size: NA; D gene: NA; J gene: TRBJ2-3; CDR3 protein: CASSIEGPRDTQYF; CDR3 DNA: TGTGCCAGTAGTATAGAGGGGCCACGTGATACGCAGTATTTT
V gene: TRBV15; clone size: NA; D gene: NA; J gene: TRBJ2-7; CDR3 protein: CATSRVGGLTYEQYF; CDR3 DNA: TGTGCCACCAGCAGAGTCGGGGGGCTGACCTACGAGCAGTACTTC
V gene: TRBV28; clone size: NA; D gene: NA; J gene: TRBJ2-1; CDR3 protein: CASSFSASYNEQFF; CDR3 DNA: TGTGCCAGCAGTTTCAGCGCATCCTACAATGAGCAGTTCTTC
V gene: TRBV7-2; clone size: few; D gene: NA; J gene: TRBJ2-7; CDR3 protein: CASSLGASSYEQYF; CDR3 DNA: TGTGCCAGCAGCTTAGGGGCTAGCAGCTACGAGCAGTACTTC
V gene: TRBV21-1; clone size: NA; D gene: NA; J gene: TRBJ2-7; CDR3 protein: CARGGGRYHEQYF; CDR3 DNA: TGTGCCAGGGGGGGAGGACGGTACCACGAGCAGTACTTC
V gene: TRBV9; clone size: NA; D gene: NA; J gene: TRBJ1-5; CDR3 protein: CASSVGPGGQPQHF; CDR3 DNA: TGTGCCAGCAGCGTAGGTCCCGGGGGGCAGCCCCAGCATTTT
V gene: TRBV9; clone size: NA; D gene: NA; J gene: TRBJ2-3; CDR3 protein: CASSVGGARTDTQYF; CDR3 DNA: TGTGCCAGCAGCGTGGGGGGAGCTCGGACAGATACGCAGTATTTT
V gene: TRBV28; clone size: NA; D gene: TRBD1; J gene: TRBJ1-5; CDR3 protein: CASRVNGQGAYQPQHF; CDR3 DNA: TGTGCCAGCAGAGTGAACGGACAGGGGGCCTATCAGCCCCAGCATTTT
V gene: TRBV11-2; clone size: NA; D gene: TRBD2; J gene: TRBJ2-1; CDR3 protein: CASSLGGRAYNEQFF; CDR3 DNA: TGTGCCAGCAGCTTAGGTGGGAGGGCCTACAATGAGCAGTTCTTC
V gene: TRBV6-6; clone size: NA; D gene: NA; J gene: TRBJ2-7; CDR3 protein: CASISLGFSYEQYF; CDR3 DNA: TGTGCCAGCATCTCATTAGGGTTCTCCTACGAGCAGTACTTC
V gene: TRBV7-9; clone size: NA; D gene: NA; J gene: TRBJ1-5; CDR3 protein: CASSLLGSNQPQHF; CDR3 DNA: TGTGCCAGCAGCTTATTAGGCAGCAATCAGCCCCAGCATTTT
V gene: TRBV18; clone size: once; D gene: TRBD1; J gene: TRBJ1-4; CDR3 protein: CASSSGTGINEKLFF; CDR3 DNA: TGTGCCAGCTCATCAGGGACAGGGATTAATGAAAAACTGTTTTTT
V gene: TRBV10-3; clone size: NA; D gene: TRBD1; J gene: TRBJ2-1; CDR3 protein: CAIGGTGTGNEQFF; CDR3 DNA: TGTGCCATCGGAGGGACAGGCACTGGGAATGAGCAGTTCTTC
V gene: TRBV11-3; clone size: NA; D gene: TRBD1; J gene: TRBJ1-1; CDR3 protein: CASSQVGQGYTEAFF; CDR3 DNA: TGTGCCAGCAGCCAGGTAGGACAGGGGTATACTGAAGCTTTCTTT
V gene: TRBV6-1; clone size: NA; D gene: TRBD2; J gene: TRBJ2-7; CDR3 protein: CASSETSGGAPYEQYF; CDR3 DNA: TGTGCCAGCAGTGAGACTAGCGGGGGGGCCCCCTACGAGCAGTACTTC
V gene: TRBV6-5; clone size: NA; D gene: NA; J gene: TRBJ1-6; CDR3 protein: CASSAQDGNSPLHF; CDR3 DNA: TGTGCCAGCAGTGCACAGGACGGAAATTCACCCCTCCACTTT
V gene: TRBV11-3; clone size: NA; D gene: NA; J gene: TRBJ2-3; CDR3 protein: CASSLGGSDTQYF; CDR3 DNA: TGTGCCAGCAGCCTCGGAGGGTCAGATACGCAGTATTTT
V gene: TRBV2; clone size: NA; D gene: TRBD1; J gene: TRBJ2-5; CDR3 protein: CASRWTGVVQETQYF; CDR3 DNA: TGTGCCAGCAGGTGGACAGGGGTAGTCCAAGAGACCCAGTACTTC